This T cell receptor (beta chain) was sequenced in a study of shared clonotypes between healthy human individuals. Assay execution took place at the deep level. Here immunoSEQ multiplex PCR was the method, and the copy in TCRdb shows in-frame clones only, minus some. The top ten hold approximately 0.35% of the sample, which has fewer than 2.5 million clones, approximately 93% seen once. The CDR3 length is 16 residues. Trimming removed 7 bases from V and 0 bases from J, with 19 bases in between. From germline, CDR1 is SGHAT and CDR2 FQNNGV. With regard to this clone: Its cognate antigen is unknown.

Study-level points and caveats: Compared with memory subsets, naive subsets generally had larger estimated richness. It was only blood that was sampled, and tissue repertoires likely differ. For sorted subsets, rarefaction showed incomplete sequencing despite large depth.

The rearrangement uses TRBV11-2 and TRBJ2-7; the D is unclear. Sequenced: naive CD4+ T cells from PBMCs. This sample's subset: CD45RA+ positively selected. The receptor's source is a man between 18 and 29 years old in good health. Some clones in this sample may be carry-over from other donors' samples. DNA of the CDR3: TGTGCCAGCACCGGCCCGGCTGGATATTACTCCTACGAGCAGTACTTC. Translation gives CASTGPAGYYSYEQYF.